This T cell receptor (beta chain) stems from a study of blood T cell repertoires in COVID-19. Study-level background: The United States, Italy and Spain supplied acute and convalescent COVID-19 samples.

Authors' data handling: Reference gene primer amplification gave estimated nucleated cell counts. Data came from immunoSEQ multiplex PCR; TCRdb stores just in-frame clones and leaves some out. V and J calls and clone size are as listed in that table; D and trimming were resolved from the DNA. Altogether around 200,000 clones are present, less than 85% being singletons, with the ten largest covering over 15%. Categorization into cohorts depended on clinical history that participants reported. Recovered status applied to Cohort 3 donors who had two consecutive negative PCRs. It also applied to those with clearance or with symptom resolution. Trimming pared 0 bases from V and 8 bases from J, leaving 17 bases between. Germline V CDR1 and CDR2: GTSNPN, SVGIG (reference sequence). This CDR3 region has 15 residues.

The source of this sequence is a man in his forties who had recovered from COVID-19. The specimen sequenced was PBMCs or T cells enriched from blood (not recorded which). V and J are TRBV30 and TRBJ2-1; tentative D call: TRBD1 (5 bases). CDR3 DNA: TGTGCCTGGAGTGTAATGACAGTTGGGTCGGATGAGCAGTTCTTC. It yields the protein CAWSVMTVGSDEQFF.